The rows below give T cell receptor beta chains drawn from one sample of a study of blood T cell repertoires in COVID-19. Sequenced by immunoSEQ multiplex PCR; TCRdb stores in-frame clones only, minus some. The repertoire holds 110,000 or so clones, with approximately 82% as singletons. Sequencing input: peripheral blood. The receptors stem from a woman between 65 and 79 years old with acute or convalescent COVID-19. Both conserved end residues are part of each CDR3. A D gene is named only where the DNA matches it firmly. Clone size is shown for a subset of rows, as once, few, many or a class of expanded clone.

clone_size | d_call | j_call | v_call | cdr3_aa | cdr3_nt
NA | TRBD2 | TRBJ2-1 | TRBV5-1 | CASSQAIAGDITNEQFF | TGCGCCAGCAGCCAAGCAATAGCGGGAGACATCACGAATGAGCAGTTCTTC
NA | TRBD2 | TRBJ2-1 | TRBV5-1 | CASSLFSTGGRGDEQFF | TGCGCCAGCAGCTTGTTTAGTACCGGCGGGAGGGGCGATGAGCAGTTCTTC
NA | TRBD1 | TRBJ1-4 | TRBV7-2 | CASSWGQGGTNEKLFF | TGTGCCAGCAGCTGGGGACAGGGCGGCACTAATGAAAAACTGTTTTTT
NA | NA | TRBJ1-2 | TRBV5-4 | CASSPDWNYGYTF | TGTGCCAGCAGCCCGGACTGGAACTATGGCTACACCTTC
NA | NA | TRBJ2-1 | TRBV3-1/TRBV3-2 | CASSQRREQAEFF | TGTGCCAGCAGCCAGAGACGGGAGCAGGCGGAGTTCTTC
NA | NA | TRBJ2-7 | TRBV5-1 | CASSFGSVGGIFIEQYF | TGCGCCAGCAGCTTTGGCTCGGTGGGCGGGATCTTTATCGAGCAGTACTTC
once | NA | TRBJ2-7 | TRBV6-2/TRBV6-3 | CASSYPRGLQLF | TGTGCCAGCAGTTACCCCCGAGGACTACAACTCTTC
NA | NA | TRBJ2-2 | TRBV4-3 | CASSRQNANTGELFF | TGCGCCAGCAGCAGACAGAACGCGAACACCGGGGAGCTGTTTTTT
NA | TRBD1 | TRBJ2-4 | TRBV10-2 | CASSEGRDRNLF | TGCGCCAGCAGTGAGGGCCGGGACAGGAACCTATTC
NA | TRBD2 | TRBJ2-1 | TRBV9 | CASSPGGGSYNEQFF | TGTGCCAGCAGCCCCGGGGGGGGCTCCTACAATGAGCAGTTCTTC
few | NA | TRBJ1-3 | TRBV18 | CASSPPNGYSGNTIYF | TGTGCCAGCTCACCACCGAACGGTTACTCTGGAAACACCATATATTTT
NA | TRBD2 | TRBJ2-3 | TRBV6-2/TRBV6-3 | CASSAWTSGGRSTDTQYF | TGTGCCAGCAGTGCCTGGACTAGCGGGGGGCGAAGCACAGATACGCAGTATTTT
NA | TRBD2 | TRBJ2-1 | TRBV3-1/TRBV3-2 | CASSQGSRVAGFNEQFF | TGTGCCAGCAGCCAAGGATCCCGGGTAGCGGGGTTCAATGAGCAGTTCTTC
NA | NA | TRBJ2-5 | TRBV11-2 | CASSALGDIQETQYF | TGTGCCAGCAGCGCCCTCGGGGACATCCAAGAGACCCAGTACTTC
medium-sized | NA | TRBJ1-6 | TRBV28 | CASTSDSSYNSPLHF | TGTGCCAGCACCTCGGACAGCTCCTATAATTCACCCCTCCACTTT
NA | NA | TRBJ1-1 | TRBV5-1 | CASSLFSDSLGTEAFF | TGCGCCAGCAGCTTGTTTTCGGACAGTCTTGGCACTGAAGCTTTCTTT
NA | NA | TRBJ1-2 | TRBV28 | CASSLLVGGGGYTF | TGTGCCAGCAGTTTATTAGTCGGGGGGGGTGGCTACACCTTC
NA | NA | TRBJ2-2 | TRBV7-2 | CASSLAPFSTGELFF | TGTGCCAGCAGCTTAGCGCCTTTTAGCACCGGGGAGCTGTTTTTT
NA | TRBD1 | TRBJ2-3 | TRBV6-6 | CASSYSGQIDTQYF | TGTGCCAGCAGTTACTCGGGACAGATAGATACGCAGTATTTT
NA | TRBD1 | TRBJ1-1 | TRBV6-2/TRBV6-3 | CASSYGTGDTEAFF | TGTGCCAGCAGTTACGGGACAGGGGATACTGAAGCTTTCTTT
NA | TRBD1 | TRBJ1-4 | TRBV7-8 | CASSLDRGHEKLFF | TGTGCCAGCAGCCTAGACAGGGGGCACGAAAAACTGTTTTTT
NA | NA | TRBJ1-2 | TRBV6-2/TRBV6-3 | CASSFQGNGYTF | TGTGCCAGCAGTTTTCAGGGTAATGGCTACACCTTC
NA | NA | TRBJ2-1 | TRBV21-1 | CASSKAEVAGDNEQFF | TGTGCCAGCAGCAAAGCGGAGGTAGCGGGAGATAATGAGCAGTTCTTC
NA | NA | TRBJ1-2 | TRBV15 | CATSRSWETYTF | TGTGCCACCAGCAGGTCATGGGAGACTTACACCTTC
NA | TRBD1 | TRBJ1-2 | TRBV14 | CASSHDRGIPGGYTF | TGTGCCAGCAGCCATGACAGGGGGATCCCTGGAGGCTACACCTTC
NA | TRBD1 | TRBJ1-3 | TRBV2 | CASGDRGFGNTIYF | TGTGCCAGCGGGGACAGGGGGTTTGGAAACACCATATATTTT
NA | TRBD2 | TRBJ2-1 | TRBV9 | CASSVGERGGSYNEQFF | TGTGCCAGCAGCGTAGGGGAGCGGGGGGGCTCATACAATGAGCAGTTCTTC
once | NA | TRBJ1-5 | TRBV4-2 | CASSQTGQWGNQPQHF | TGTGCCAGCAGCCAAACCGGACAGTGGGGCAATCAGCCCCAGCATTTT
NA | NA | TRBJ1-3 | TRBV15 | CATSRDQGNSGNTIYF | TGTGCCACCAGCAGAGACCAGGGAAACTCTGGAAACACCATATATTTT
NA | TRBD2 | TRBJ2-3 | TRBV7-3 | CASSAEESGGPTDTQYF | TGTGCCAGCAGCGCCGAGGAGAGCGGGGGGCCCACAGATACGCAGTATTTT
many | TRBD1 | TRBJ2-7 | TRBV3-1/TRBV3-2 | CASSKGQGLYEQYF | TGTGCCAGCAGCAAGGGACAGGGGCTCTACGAGCAGTACTTC
NA | TRBD1 | TRBJ2-3 | TRBV27 | CASSLGARGQGFSNTDTQYF | TGTGCCAGCAGTTTAGGGGCGAGGGGACAGGGATTTTCCAACACAGATACGCAGTATTTT
NA | NA | TRBJ1-2 | TRBV4-1 | CASSQDSRNPVYGYTF | TGCGCCAGCAGCCAAGATTCTAGGAATCCGGTCTATGGCTACACCTTC
once | TRBD2 | TRBJ2-2 | TRBV7-2 | CASSPLAGFDTGELFF | TGTGCCAGCAGCCCCCTAGCGGGGTTTGACACCGGGGAGCTGTTTTTT
NA | NA | TRBJ1-3 | TRBV7-2 | CASSGRGAGNTIYF | TGTGCCAGCAGCGGCAGGGGAGCTGGAAACACCATATATTTT
NA | NA | TRBJ2-7 | TRBV20-1 | CSASRPQRLSYEQYF | TGCAGTGCTAGTCGCCCTCAGCGGCTCTCCTACGAGCAGTACTTC
NA | TRBD1 | TRBJ2-1 | TRBV12-3/TRBV12-4 | CASSGTENNEQFF | TGTGCCAGCAGCGGGACAGAGAACAATGAGCAGTTCTTC
NA | NA | TRBJ2-3 | TRBV5-1 | CASCPQGARGGTDTQYF | TGCGCCAGCTGCCCCCAGGGGGCTCGGGGGGGCACAGATACGCAGTATTTT
NA | NA | TRBJ1-1 | TRBV15 | CATTVTVNTEAFF | TGTGCCACCACGGTTACAGTGAACACTGAAGCTTTCTTT
NA | TRBD1 | TRBJ2-7 | TRBV9 | CASSLRQGEQYF | TGTGCCAGCAGCCTCAGACAGGGAGAGCAGTACTTC
NA | NA | TRBJ1-3 | TRBV19 | CASSISTGYLSGNTIYF | TGTGCCAGTAGTATTTCGACAGGTTACCTCTCTGGAAACACCATATATTTT
once | NA | TRBJ2-7 | TRBV9 | CASSTDSSRGEQYF | TGTGCCAGCAGCACGGACTCGAGCCGGGGTGAGCAGTACTTC
NA | TRBD1 | TRBJ2-4 | TRBV5-6 | CASSLAGGAKNIQYF | TGTGCCAGCAGCTTGGCAGGGGGAGCCAAAAACATTCAGTACTTC
once | TRBD2 | TRBJ2-3 | TRBV19 | CASSPTGTSLDTQYF | TGTGCCAGTAGTCCAACCGGGACTAGTTTAGATACGCAGTATTTT
NA | NA | TRBJ2-3 | TRBV12-3/TRBV12-4 | CASSLEVWDTQYF | TGTGCCAGCAGTTTGGAGGTGTGGGATACGCAGTATTTT
once | TRBD1 | TRBJ1-6 | TRBV6-6 | CASSSTDRAGISPLHF | TGTGCCAGCAGTTCCACGGACAGGGCGGGAATTTCACCCCTCCACTTT
NA | NA | TRBJ2-3 | TRBV10-1 | CASSTEDTQYF | TGCGCCAGCAGTACTGAAGATACGCAGTATTTT
NA | NA | TRBJ2-7 | TRBV5-1 | CASSLTSSGEQYF | TGCGCCAGCAGCTTGACCTCCTCCGGCGAGCAGTACTTC
NA | NA | TRBJ1-1 | TRBV7-8 | CASSLRSGGGYTEAFF | TGTGCCAGCAGTTTGAGGTCAGGTGGAGGGTACACTGAAGCTTTCTTT
NA | NA | TRBJ1-2 | TRBV7-2 | CASSLKGIDYGYTF | TGTGCCAGCAGCTTGAAGGGGATAGACTATGGCTACACCTTC
NA | TRBD1 | TRBJ2-7 | TRBV7-3 | CASSLDRGRWYEQYF | TGTGCCAGCAGCTTAGACAGGGGGCGTTGGTACGAGCAGTACTTC
NA | TRBD1 | TRBJ2-7 | TRBV7-9 | CASSFWTGSYEQYF | TGTGCCAGCAGCTTCTGGACAGGATCCTACGAGCAGTACTTC
NA | NA | TRBJ2-3 | TRBV5-1 | CASSGGLDWADTQYF | TGCGCCAGCAGCGGGGGACTCGACTGGGCAGATACGCAGTATTTT
NA | TRBD2 | TRBJ2-3 | TRBV9 | CASSGQREGRADTQYF | TGTGCCAGCAGCGGCCAGCGGGAGGGCCGAGCAGATACGCAGTATTTT
NA | NA | TRBJ1-3 | TRBV5-1 | CASSLDTGSGNTIYF | TGCGCCAGCAGCTTGGATACAGGGTCTGGAAACACCATATATTTT
NA | NA | TRBJ1-2 | TRBV5-1 | CASSLEGQGYTF | TGCGCCAGCAGCTTGGAAGGACAGGGCTACACCTTC
NA | NA | TRBJ1-1 | TRBV28 | CASSFMGRLITEAFF | TGTGCCAGCAGTTTTATGGGGCGATTGATCACTGAAGCTTTCTTT
NA | TRBD1 | TRBJ1-4 | TRBV6-6 | CASKMTGEGEKLFF | TGTGCCAGCAAAATGACAGGGGAGGGTGAAAAACTGTTTTTT
once | NA | TRBJ1-1 | TRBV6-1 | CASSDDRSVPEAFF | TGTGCCAGCAGTGACGACAGGAGTGTCCCTGAAGCTTTCTTT